The rows below give T cell receptor beta chains drawn from one sample of a study of blood T cell repertoires in COVID-19. The protocol was immunoSEQ multiplex PCR, while the TCRdb copy is restricted to in-frame clones and leaves out a portion. The profile shows some 260,000 clones, about 89% of them singletons. Sequenced sample: PBMCs or T cells enriched from blood (not recorded which). The origin of the receptors is a woman aged 18-29 years who had recovered from COVID-19. CDR3s include the opening cysteine and the closing phenylalanine or tryptophan. The order of the fields is CDR3 length, V gene, clone size, D gene, J gene, CDR3 DNA, CDR3 protein. A D gene is named only where the DNA matches it firmly. Where a row states a size, it is once, few, many or the class of an expanded clone; other rows omit it.

17	TRBV4-1	.	TRBD2	TRBJ2-2	TGCGCCAGCAGCCAAAGGACTAGCGGGAGAAACACCGGGGAGCTGTTTTTT	CASSQRTSGRNTGELFF
14	TRBV2	.	TRBD1	TRBJ1-5	TGTGCCAGCAGTGGACAGGGTAGCAATCAGCCCCAGCATTTT	CASSGQGSNQPQHF
11	TRBV3-1/TRBV3-2	.	.	TRBJ2-7	TGTGCCAGCAGGAACTCGGGGGAGCAGTACTTC	CASRNSGEQYF
13	TRBV13	.	.	TRBJ1-1	TGTGCCAGCAGCTTAAAGCCGATCACTGAAGCTTTCTTT	CASSLKPITEAFF
13	TRBV7-2	.	TRBD1	TRBJ1-5	TGTGCCAGCAACGACAGGGCGTATCAGCCCCAGCATTTT	CASNDRAYQPQHF
13	TRBV2	.	.	TRBJ2-3	TGTGCCTGGGGGGGGGCTAGCACAGATACGCAGTATTTT	CAWGGASTDTQYF
14	TRBV3-1/TRBV3-2	.	.	TRBJ1-3	TGTGCCAGCAGCCGACAGACCTCTGGAAACACCATATATTTT	CASSRQTSGNTIYF
15	TRBV28	.	.	TRBJ1-1	TGTGCCAGCAGTTTGGTTGGCGGTTTAAACACTGAAGCTTTCTTT	CASSLVGGLNTEAFF
15	TRBV9	.	TRBD1	TRBJ2-1	TGTGCCAGCAGCATAAACTGGGACAGTAACAATGAGCAGTTCTTC	CASSINWDSNNEQFF
14	TRBV4-2	once	.	TRBJ2-2	TGTGCCAGCAGCCAACGAGGGAACACCGGGGAGCTGTTTTTT	CASSQRGNTGELFF
13	TRBV19	.	.	TRBJ1-2	TGTGCCAGTAGCCAGGACAGAAGATATGGCTACACCTTC	CASSQDRRYGYTF
14	TRBV7-9	once	.	TRBJ1-2	TGTGCCAGCCGCCCCTCGGGAGGGGCAGGGGGCTACACCTTC	CASRPSGGAGGYTF
13	TRBV29-1	.	TRBD2	TRBJ2-7	TGCAGCGCCCTTGGAGTAGCGGGCTACGAGCAGTACTTC	CSALGVAGYEQYF
17	TRBV6-2/TRBV6-3	.	TRBD1	TRBJ1-1	TGTGCCAGCAGCAAGGACAGGGCTAGCACCCAACACACTGAAGCTTTCTTT	CASSKDRASTQHTEAFF
15	TRBV7-6	few	TRBD1	TRBJ2-7	TGTGCCAGCAGCTTAACGGGACAGGGGAACTACGAGCAGTACTTC	CASSLTGQGNYEQYF
15	TRBV4-2	.	.	TRBJ1-3	TGTGCCAGCAGCCGAGACAGAAGCTCTGGAAACACCATATATTTT	CASSRDRSSGNTIYF
13	TRBV7-3	.	.	TRBJ1-1	TGTGCCAGCAGCTTAACCCCGGGCACTGAAGCTTTCTTT	CASSLTPGTEAFF
14	TRBV29-1	.	TRBD1	TRBJ1-1	TGCAGCGGGAGACAGGGAACGGCCGGGGCTGAAGCTTTCTTT	CSGRQGTAGAEAFF
14	TRBV5-8	.	.	TRBJ1-5	TGTGCCAGCAGCGGGGGGGACCTAGGTCAGCCCCAGCATTTT	CASSGGDLGQPQHF
17	TRBV7-8	.	.	TRBJ2-2	TGTGCCAGCAGCTTAATAGCGTCGTTCGCGAACACCGGGGAGCTGTTTTTT	CASSLIASFANTGELFF
18	TRBV18	once	.	TRBJ1-1	TGTGCCAGCTCACCACCCCGGACTCCAGGAATGGTAAACACTGAAGCTTTCTTT	CASSPPRTPGMVNTEAFF
12	TRBV5-4	.	.	TRBJ1-2	TGTGCCAGCAGCTTGGACAGCTATGGCTACACCTTC	CASSLDSYGYTF
13	TRBV28	.	.	TRBJ1-6	TGTGCCAGCAGTTTCTCAGGGCCTTCGCCCCTCCACTTT	CASSFSGPSPLHF
12	TRBV6-2/TRBV6-3	.	TRBD2	TRBJ2-7	TGTGCCAGCAGCCGGACTAGTGAGGAGCAGTACTTC	CASSRTSEEQYF
14	TRBV5-5	.	TRBD2	TRBJ2-7	TGTGCCAGCAGCCCCATGGGGGGGGTCTACGAGCAGTACTTC	CASSPMGGVYEQYF
14	TRBV9	.	TRBD1	TRBJ2-3	TGTGCCAGCAGCCCGTGGACAGGTACAGATACGCAGTATTTT	CASSPWTGTDTQYF
14	TRBV28	once	TRBD1	TRBJ1-2	TGTGCCAGCACCCCCGCGGACAGGGTAAAGGGCTACACCTTC	CASTPADRVKGYTF
14	TRBV28	.	.	TRBJ1-1	TGTGCCAGCAGTCCCTCAACTCCCAACGCTGAAGCTTTCTTT	CASSPSTPNAEAFF
16	TRBV5-1	.	TRBD2	TRBJ2-1	TGCGCGAGCCGCGGTGGTAGCGGGAAGCTGGGGGATGAGCAGTTCTTC	CASRGGSGKLGDEQFF
15	TRBV15	.	.	TRBJ1-2	TGTGCCACCAGCACATCGGGTCGAGCTAACTATGGCTACACCTTC	CATSTSGRANYGYTF
15	TRBV7-9	.	.	TRBJ1-4	TGTGCCAGCAGCCGCACAGGGCCGTCGTCTGAAAAACTGTTTTTT	CASSRTGPSSEKLFF
12	TRBV29-1	.	.	TRBJ1-2	TGCAGCGCTACCCGGGATAACTATGGCTACACCTTC	CSATRDNYGYTF
13	TRBV25-1	.	.	TRBJ2-5	TGTGCCAGCATCTCACAGGGCCAAGAGACCCAGTACTTC	CASISQGQETQYF
12	TRBV6-5	.	TRBD1	TRBJ1-5	TGTGCCAGCAGGACAGGGCTAGAGCCCCAGCATTTT	CASRTGLEPQHF
16	TRBV7-9	.	.	TRBJ1-1	TGTGCCAGCAGCTTGACACCCGACAGCCTCAACACTGAAGCTTTCTTT	CASSLTPDSLNTEAFF
16	TRBV5-5	few	.	TRBJ1-4	TGTGCCAGCAGCTTGGCCCAGGGCGCAACTAATGAAAAACTGTTTTTT	CASSLAQGATNEKLFF
14	TRBV27	.	.	TRBJ1-1	TGTGCCAGCAGTTTCGGTGGGACCGGGGGTGAAGCTTTCTTT	CASSFGGTGGEAFF
13	TRBV24-1	.	TRBD1	TRBJ1-2	TGTGCCACCAGTAGAGGACAGGGGTATGGCTACACCTTC	CATSRGQGYGYTF
14	TRBV3-1/TRBV3-2	.	.	TRBJ2-1	TGTGCCAGCAGCAGGCAGGGCTCCTACAATGAGCAGTTCTTC	CASSRQGSYNEQFF
14	TRBV5-5	.	TRBD1	TRBJ1-2	TGTGCCAGCAGCTTGCGACAGGGTCACTATGGCTACACCTTC	CASSLRQGHYGYTF
15	TRBV5-1	.	TRBD2	TRBJ2-3	TGCGCCAGCAGCTTGGCCCTAGCGGGAGTGAATACGCAGTATTTT	CASSLALAGVNTQYF
17	TRBV5-1	.	.	TRBJ2-7	TGCGCCAGCAGCTACGAGGGAGCTAGCGACGACCGAACCCAGCAGTACTTC	CASSYEGASDDRTQQYF
16	TRBV7-6	.	TRBD2	TRBJ2-7	TGTGCCAGCAGCTTATTTACTAGCGGGAGTATCGACGAGCAGTACTTC	CASSLFTSGSIDEQYF
14	TRBV18	.	TRBD2	TRBJ2-7	TGTGCCAGCTCACCCCAGGCCGGGACTACCGAGCAGTACTTC	CASSPQAGTTEQYF
12	TRBV24-1	.	.	TRBJ2-1	TGTGCCACCAGTGATTCCGGGGCAGGGGAGTTCTTC	CATSDSGAGEFF
15	TRBV7-9	.	.	TRBJ2-1	TGTGCCAGCAGCTCGGAGACTAGTCCCCAGAATGAGCAGTTCTTC	CASSSETSPQNEQFF